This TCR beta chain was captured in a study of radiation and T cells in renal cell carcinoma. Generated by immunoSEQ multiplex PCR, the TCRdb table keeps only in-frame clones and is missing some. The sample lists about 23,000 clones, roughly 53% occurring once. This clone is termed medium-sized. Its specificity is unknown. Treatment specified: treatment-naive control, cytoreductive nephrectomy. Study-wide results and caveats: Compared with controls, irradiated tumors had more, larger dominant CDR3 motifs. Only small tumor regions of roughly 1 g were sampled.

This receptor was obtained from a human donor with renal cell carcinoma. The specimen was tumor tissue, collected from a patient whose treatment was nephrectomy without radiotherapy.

The CDR3 loop reads CASSGGTGSSTDTQYF. The CDR3 nucleotides read TGTGCCAGCAGTGGGGGGACAGGGTCCTCCACAGATACGCAGTATTTT. This chain links TRBV2 with TRBJ2-3, with 9 nucleotides matching TRBD1. J gave up 2 bases and V 4 bases, and 7 bases lay outside the gene matches. Germline V gene sequence: CDR1 SNHLY, CDR2 FYNNEI. This CDR3 spans 16 amino acids.